The T cell receptor (beta chain) described here comes from a study of CD8+ T cells in alopecia areata. Extracted RNA was reverse transcribed into cDNA, the sequencing template. The method was immunoSEQ multiplex PCR; TCRdb's version includes in-frame clones alone and lacks a portion of them. This sample has about 150,000 clones; 87% occur once, and the top ten carry around 15%. The CDR3 covers 14 residues. V was clipped by 4 bases and J by 3 bases, with 14 bases between them. Germline CDR1 is SGHRS and CDR2 is YFSETQ. This receptor was taken from a human donor with alopecia areata. The chain employs TRBV5-1 and TRBJ2-7, with D perhaps being TRBD1 or TRBD2 (5 bases each). Sequenced here: CD8+ T cells sorted from blood, sampled at week 0. The CDR3 spells CASSDRDGYYEQYF. CDR3 sequence (DNA): TGCGCCAGCAGCGATAGGGACGGCTACTACGAGCAGTACTTC.